This T cell receptor (beta chain) was recorded in a study of Graves' ophthalmopathy and Graves' hyperthyroidism. Study-wide points: The model achieved under 71% sensitivity and less than 75% specificity for ophthalmopathy progression. Using a 13-signature model, the authors split ophthalmopathy from stable hyperthyroidism, with about 90% sensitivity and approximately 81% specificity.

Amplifying from RNA transcripts, the study obtained TCR beta CDR3 regions. A first-round RT-PCR used HTBI primers, followed by a second-round multiplex PCR. TCRdb redid the calling of the multiplex PCR reads with MiXCR, one entry per CDR3 protein. Of about 740,000 distinct CDR3 sequences listed, roughly 41% are singletons. Ophthalmopathy donors showed moderate-to-severe activity, CAS ≥3, NOSPECS ≥4 and a duration under 3 months. For this clonotype: What it binds is not known.

The germline V gene has CDR1 MGHDK and CDR2 SYGVNS. The CDR3 sequence is 19 residues long. J lost 1 base, V lost 5 bases, and 14 bases had no gene match. The chain employs TRBV25-1 and TRBJ2-5; 12 bases fit TRBD2. The TCR comes from an adult man with Graves' ophthalmopathy. Sequenced material: peripheral blood. In nucleotides, the CDR3 is TGTGCCAGCAGTTCAGTGCTAGCGGGGGGGCCGGTGGGCCAAGAGACCCAGTACTTC. It is translated as CASSSVLAGGPVGQETQYF.